The present T cell receptor beta chain was sequenced within a study of cytomegalovirus exposure and HLA in healthy donors. Broader study findings: With high specificity and sensitivity, the classifier reportedly diagnosed cytomegalovirus status. Later analysis identified several of the most significant clusters that appeared linked to common viral pathogens.

CDR3 length: 16 residues. V was pared by 5 bases and J by 4 bases, with 6 bases of the junction left unmatched. Per germline, CDR1 SGHTA and CDR2 FQGNSA. PCR used 60 Vbeta primers and 13 Jbeta primers. Sequencing used immunoSEQ multiplex PCR; TCRdb keeps in-frame clones, though not all of them. The sample contains 60,000 to 70,000 clones, around four fifths of which appear only once. This clone appeared a few times. Its antigen is still unknown. Sequencing used PBMCs. This clonotype was sampled from a woman in her twenties or thirties in good health and CMV-seronegative. This sequence joins TRBV7-2 and TRBJ2-2, with 11 bases lining up with TRBD2. The CDR3 sequence: CASSPRLAGGTGELFF. The CDR3 DNA reads as TGTGCCAGCAGCCCACGTCTAGCGGGAGGCACCGGGGAGCTGTTTTTT.